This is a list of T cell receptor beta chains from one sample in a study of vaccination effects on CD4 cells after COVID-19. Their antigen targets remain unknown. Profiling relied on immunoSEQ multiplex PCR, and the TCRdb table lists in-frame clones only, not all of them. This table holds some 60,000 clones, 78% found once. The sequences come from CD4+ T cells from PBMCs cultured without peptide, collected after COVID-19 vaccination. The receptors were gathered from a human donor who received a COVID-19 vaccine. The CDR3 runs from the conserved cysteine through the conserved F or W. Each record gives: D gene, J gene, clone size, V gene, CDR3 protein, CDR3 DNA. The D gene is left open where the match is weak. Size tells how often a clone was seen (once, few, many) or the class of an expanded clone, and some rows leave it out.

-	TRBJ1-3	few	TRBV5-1	CASSLNGNSGNTIYF	TGCGCCAGCAGCTTGAATGGGAACTCTGGAAACACCATATATTTT
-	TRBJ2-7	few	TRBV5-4	CASREQDGSYEQYF	TGTGCCAGCCGGGAGCAGGACGGATCCTACGAGCAGTACTTC
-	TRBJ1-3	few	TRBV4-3	CASSQEPQGVSGNTIYF	TGCGCCAGCAGCCAGGAACCACAGGGTGTCTCTGGAAACACCATATATTTT
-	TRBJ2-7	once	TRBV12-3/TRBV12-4	CASSLVGAYEQYF	TGTGCCAGCAGTTTAGTCGGGGCCTACGAGCAGTACTTC
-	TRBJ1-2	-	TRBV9	CASSVGTRGNYGYTF	TGTGCCAGCAGCGTAGGGACCCGAGGAAACTATGGCTACACCTTC
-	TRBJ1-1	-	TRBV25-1	CASNVGGAGTEAFF	TGTGCCAGCAACGTGGGGGGGGCAGGGACTGAAGCTTTCTTT
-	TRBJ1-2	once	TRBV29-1	CSVEEYSGGGYTF	TGCAGCGTTGAAGAGTACTCGGGGGGGGGCTACACCTTC
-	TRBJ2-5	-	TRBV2	CASSLGSGTQYF	TGTGCCAGCAGTCTAGGATCCGGGACCCAGTACTTC
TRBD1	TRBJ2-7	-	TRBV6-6	CASSYGQGSSYEQYF	TGTGCCAGCAGTTATGGACAGGGAAGCTCCTACGAGCAGTACTTC
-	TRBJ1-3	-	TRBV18	CASSPGSSGNTIYF	TGTGCCAGCTCACCAGGCAGCTCTGGAAACACCATATATTTT
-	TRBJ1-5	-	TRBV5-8	CASSPGQAPNQPQHF	TGTGCCAGCAGCCCCGGTCAGGCTCCGAATCAGCCCCAGCATTTT
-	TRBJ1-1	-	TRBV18	CASSPPGGVGYTEAFF	TGTGCCAGCTCACCACCCGGAGGGGTTGGGTACACTGAAGCTTTCTTT
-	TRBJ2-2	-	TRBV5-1	CASSLPGQKSTGELFF	TGCGCCAGCAGCTTACCGGGACAAAAGAGCACAGGGGAGCTGTTTTTT
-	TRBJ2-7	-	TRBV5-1	CASSLVPRNYEQYF	TGCGCCAGCAGCTTGGTTCCACGGAACTACGAGCAGTACTTC
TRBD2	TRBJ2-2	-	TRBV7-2	CASSLVGTSVSTGELFF	TGTGCCAGCAGCTTAGTGGGGACTAGCGTTAGCACCGGGGAGCTGTTTTTT
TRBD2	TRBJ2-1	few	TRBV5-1	CASSPLAGGYNEQFF	TGCGCCAGCAGCCCCCTAGCGGGAGGTTACAATGAGCAGTTCTTC
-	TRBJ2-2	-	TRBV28	CASSLVGGGTGELFF	TGTGCCAGCAGTTTAGTGGGAGGGGGCACCGGGGAGCTGTTTTTT
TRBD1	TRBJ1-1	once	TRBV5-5	CASSFEGQGNTEAFF	TGTGCCAGCAGCTTCGAGGGACAGGGGAACACTGAAGCTTTCTTT
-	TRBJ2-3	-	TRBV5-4	CASSLGMGGTDTQYF	TGTGCCAGCAGCCTGGGGATGGGGGGCACAGATACGCAGTATTTT
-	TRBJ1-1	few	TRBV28	CASSSVGSPNTEAFF	TGTGCCAGCAGTTCCGTGGGCAGCCCGAACACTGAAGCTTTCTTT
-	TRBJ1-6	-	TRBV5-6	CASSLERQYNSPLHF	TGTGCCAGCAGCTTGGAACGCCAGTATAATTCACCCCTCCACTTT
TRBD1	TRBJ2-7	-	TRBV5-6	CASSGQGKIWSYEQYF	TGTGCCAGCAGTGGACAGGGGAAGATTTGGAGCTACGAGCAGTACTTC
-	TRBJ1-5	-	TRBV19	CASSNTAGGNQPQHF	TGTGCCAGTAGTAACACCGCCGGGGGCAATCAGCCCCAGCATTTT
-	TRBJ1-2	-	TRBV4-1	CASSQDLVHSRFDYGYTF	TGCGCCAGCAGCCAAGATTTGGTACATTCTCGATTCGATTATGGCTACACCTTC
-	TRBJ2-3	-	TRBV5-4	CASSPQSTDTQYF	TGTGCCAGCAGCCCGCAGAGCACAGATACGCAGTATTTT
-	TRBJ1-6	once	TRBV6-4	CASSDQGGSPLHF	TGTGCCAGCAGTGACCAGGGAGGTTCACCCCTCCACTTT
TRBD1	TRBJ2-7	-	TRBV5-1	CASRGTGDSYEQYF	TGCGCCAGCAGAGGGACAGGGGACTCCTACGAGCAGTACTTC
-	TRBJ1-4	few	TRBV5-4	CASSLDGVGMHEKLFF	TGTGCCAGCAGCTTGGACGGGGTCGGCATGCATGAAAAACTGTTTTTT